Each of the 28 T cell receptor beta chains below was sequenced from the same sample in a study of graft-versus-host responses after intestinal transplantation. For these receptors, no antigen is known. The method was immunoSEQ multiplex PCR; TCRdb's version includes in-frame clones alone and lacks a portion of them. The profile shows tens of thousands of clones, around 89% of them singletons. This specimen consisted of unstimulated CD8+ T cells sorted from spleen or lymph node cells, obtained before transplant. The receptors stem from a human donor who was the organ donor for an intestinal transplant.

The chain combines TRBV13 with TRBJ2-2; D ambiguous. The CDR3 is 15 residues long. Trimming left V 1 base short and J 6 bases short, with 12 bases between. The germline gives CDR1 PRHDT, CDR2 FYEKMQ (reference sequence). This CDR3 is CASSLVALYPGELFF. CDR3 nucleotides: TGTGCCAGCAGCTTAGTCGCTCTCTACCCCGGGGAGCTGTTTTTT.

The rearrangement links TRBV29-1 to TRBJ2-2, with D unclear. This CDR3 is 12 amino acids long. Between the trimmed V and J ends, which lost 7 bases and 6 bases, there was a span of 12 bases. CDR1 and CDR2 (germline): SQVTM, ANQGSEA. The CDR3 spells CSAGPGSGELFF. In nucleotides, the CDR3 is TGCAGCGCCGGCCCAGGTTCCGGGGAGCTGTTTTTT.

This clone showed up just a few times. This chain joins TRBV6-1 and TRBJ1-4, with D perhaps TRBD1 (6 bases). CDR1 MNHNS and CDR2 SASEGT come from the germline V gene. This CDR3 is 15 amino acids long. Trimming shortened V by 2 bases and J by 5 bases, and 12 bases separated the two germline ends. The CDR3 DNA sequence: TGTGCCAGCAGTGAAATACAGGGTTCCAATGAAAAACTGTTTTTT. It is translated as CASSEIQGSNEKLFF.

The count of this clone is one. The rearrangement links TRBV5-1 to TRBJ2-5; D is perhaps TRBD2 (6 bases). The CDR3 totals 14 residues. V lost 1 base and J lost 0, with 7 bases in between. Per the germline V gene, CDR1 is SGHRS and CDR2 is YFSETQ. The CDR3 bases are TGCGCCAGCAGCTTGTGGGAGGACCAAGAGACCCAGTACTTC. Amino acid sequence: CASSLWEDQETQYF.

This chain joins TRBV4-1 and TRBJ2-1; TRBD1 might be the D (6 bases). V was shortened by 0 bases and J by 4 bases, with 13 bases between the two germline ends. Germline V gene sequence: CDR1 MGHRA, CDR2 YSYEKL. The length of the CDR3 is 16 residues. The CDR3 region is CASSQDGTRGYNEQFF. The CDR3 nucleotides read TGCGCCAGCAGCCAAGATGGGACACGGGGATACAATGAGCAGTTCTTC.

The chain recombines TRBV11-2 with TRBJ2-1, with D tentatively TRBD2 (5 bases). CDR3 length: 17 amino acids. Germline CDR1 SGHAT, CDR2 FQNNGV. V lost 1 base to trimming and J lost 0 bases, with 13 bases between them. CDR3 bases: TGTGCCAGCAGCTTAGTGGGAGTTCAGAGCTCCTACAATGAGCAGTTCTTC. Its translation is CASSLVGVQSSYNEQFF.

This clone appeared once. One end of the junction varies from germline; a read error may be responsible. The chain recombines TRBV7-7 with TRBJ1-2, with 7 bases that match TRBD1. The germline CDR1 and CDR2 sequences are SSHAT and FNYEAQ (reference sequence). This CDR3 comprises 15 residues. CDR3 sequence reads: CASSSHGQANYGYTF. In DNA, the CDR3 is TGTGCTAGCAGCTCTCACGGACAGGCCAACTATGGCTACACCTTC.

The V call is TRBV29-1, the J call TRBJ2-2; perhaps TRBD1 as D (5 bases). Trimming left V 5 bases short and J 5 bases short, with 9 bases between. The germline CDR1 and CDR2 sequences are SQVTM and ANQGSEA. The length of the CDR3 is 12 residues. CDR3 loop: CSVIQETGELFF. In DNA form, the CDR3 reads TGCAGCGTTATACAGGAGACCGGGGAGCTGTTTTTT.

This sequence joins TRBV13 and TRBJ2-7, with 10 bases lining up with TRBD1. The CDR3 contains 12 residues. Trimming removed 5 bases from V and 6 bases from J; junction bases left unmatched: 1. Germline CDR1 and CDR2: PRHDT and FYEKMQ (reference sequence). The CDR3 DNA reads as TGTGCCAGCAGCGACAGGGGGCTCGAGCAGTACGTC. As protein: CASSDRGLEQYV.

V is TRBV9 and J is TRBJ2-3; 8 bases fit TRBD2. The CDR3 totals 15 residues. The germline CDR1 and CDR2 sequences are SGDLS and YYNGEE. V was clipped by 6 bases and J by 7 bases; unmatched bases: 13. CDR3 nucleotides: TGTGCCAGCAAGGTAGCGGGGAGCGATGGGAATACGCAGTATTTT. It translates to CASKVAGSDGNTQYF. Variable domain in full (rest from reference TRBV9 and TRBJ2-3): DSGVTQTPKHLITATGQRVTLRCSPRSGDLSVYWYQQSLDQGLQFLIQYYNGEERAKGNILERFSAQQFPDLHSELNLSSLELGDSALYFCASKVAGSDGNTQYFGPGTRLTVL.

The rearrangement joins TRBV6-1 to TRBJ2-7; possibly TRBD1 for D (5 bases). The germline CDR1 and CDR2 sequences are MNHNS and SASEGT. Deletions cut 2 bases from V and 3 bases from J, with 11 bases between. The CDR3 length is 14 residues. This chain's CDR3 is CASSELTARYEQYV. The CDR3 coding sequence is TGTGCCAGCAGTGAATTGACAGCTCGCTACGAGCAGTACGTC.

The chain employs TRBV6-4 and TRBJ1-1, with 7 positions matching TRBD1. The germline gives CDR1 MRHNA, CDR2 SNTAGT. Trimming took 5 bases from V and 5 from J; bases not matched to a gene: 11. This CDR3 contains 15 residues. CDR3 DNA: TGTGCCAGCAGTACGACAGGGTCGGGGGCTACTGAAGCTTTCTTT. Residues: CASSTTGSGATEAFF.

This sequence joins TRBV5-4 and TRBJ2-2; 7 bases are shared with TRBD1. Trimming took 0 bases from V and 7 from J; bases not matched to a gene: 9. There are 16 residues in the CDR3. Looked up from germline, CDR1 is SGHNT and CDR2 is YYREEE (reference sequence). DNA for the CDR3: TGTGCCAGCAGCTTGGAACCCGACAGGGTGAACGGGGAGCTGTTTTTT. Encoded protein: CASSLEPDRVNGELFF.

The chain joins TRBV5-1 to TRBJ2-1; 10 bases match TRBD2. V lost 4 bases and J lost 4; bases outside the gene matches: 5. The CDR3 has 15 residues. Germline values: CDR1 SGHRS, CDR2 YFSETQ. DNA for the CDR3: TGCGCCAGCAGCCAGACTAGCGGGTATTACAATGAGCAGTTCTTC. Its translation: CASSQTSGYYNEQFF.

J is TRBJ2-2 and V is TRBV6-4; D unclear. Germline CDR1 reads MRHNA; CDR2 reads SNTAGT. Trimming took off 2 bases at V and 3 bases at J, with 7 bases between the two ends. This CDR3 is built from 14 residues. CDR3 sequence reads: CASSDQQDTGELFF. CDR3 in DNA: TGTGCCAGCAGTGACCAGCAGGACACCGGGGAGCTGTTTTTT.

CDR3 region: CASSLWRGYLNQPQHF. The CDR3 DNA is TGTGCCAGCAGCTTGTGGCGCGGTTACCTAAATCAGCCCCAGCATTTT. The chain joins TRBV5-6 to TRBJ1-5; D gene unclear. Germline CDR1 SGHDT, CDR2 YYEEEE. Trimming took 1 base from V and 4 from J, leaving 15 bases between them. This CDR3 contains 16 residues.

The rearrangement uses TRBV15 and TRBJ2-7, with TRBD1 matching 9 bases. Trimming cost V 5 bases and J 1 base; bases outside gene matches: 6. Germline V gives CDR1 LNHNV, CDR2 YYDKDF (reference sequence). There are 15 residues in the CDR3. The CDR3 DNA follows: TGTGCCACCAGCTACGACAGGGGGGGTTCCTACGAGCAGTACGTC. This gives the protein CATSYDRGGSYEQYV.

This chain's CDR3 is CASSLAGGRNEKLFF. Written as DNA, the CDR3 is TGTGCCAGCAGCTTAGCAGGGGGCAGGAATGAAAAACTGTTTTTT. This rearrangement joins TRBV7-6 to TRBJ1-4; 7 nucleotides line up with TRBD1. V lost 0 bases to trimming and J lost 5 bases; unmatched junction nucleotides: 3. CDR1 and CDR2 from the germline V gene are SGHVS and FNYEAQ. CDR3 size: 15 residues.

This clone was seen only once. In DNA form, the CDR3 reads TGCGCCAGCAGCCAAGATACTAATACGCAGTATTTT. This gives the protein CASSQDTNTQYF. This chain uses TRBV4-3 with TRBJ2-3; D is undetermined. The length of the CDR3 is 12 residues. CDR1 LGHNA and CDR2 YSLEER come from the germline V gene. Trimming stripped 0 bases from V and 7 bases from J, with 5 bases between.

The CDR3 loop reads CASSILSRSYNEQFF. The CDR3 region has the DNA TGTGCCAGCAGTATCCTTAGCCGCTCCTACAATGAGCAGTTCTTC. The J gene is TRBJ2-1, the V gene TRBV27; D gene uncertain. This CDR3 region has 15 residues. V was cut by 5 bases and J by 0 bases, with 11 bases left in between. Germline CDR1 is MNHEY and CDR2 is SMNVEV (reference sequence).

The chain links TRBV28 to TRBJ1-5; D is undetermined. Per the germline V gene, CDR1 is MDHEN and CDR2 is SYDVKM. V dropped 6 bases and J dropped 5 bases, with 11 bases sitting between them. CDR3 length: 13 amino acids. In DNA form, the CDR3 reads TGTGCCAGCAGCCCCACCGGGTATCAGCCCCAGCATTTT. Residues: CASSPTGYQPQHF.

The rearrangement joins TRBV28 to TRBJ2-7, with 8 bases lining up with TRBD2. V gave up 5 bases and J gave up 3 bases; unmatched junction bases: 6. This CDR3 comprises 14 residues. CDR1 MDHEN and CDR2 SYDVKM come from the germline V gene. The CDR3 bases are TGTGCCAGCAGTCCGGGACTAGGCTTCTACGAGCAGTACGTC. Translating it yields CASSPGLGFYEQYV.

This chain links TRBV6-6 with TRBJ1-2; the match to TRBD1 covers 9 bases. The CDR3 is made up of 16 amino acids. V gave up 0 bases and J gave up 7 bases; unmatched junction bases: 9. Germline V gives CDR1 MNHNY, CDR2 SVGAGI (reference sequence). CDR3 loop: CASSYSGIGDRVGYTF. DNA for the CDR3: TGTGCCAGCAGTTACTCGGGGATCGGGGACAGGGTTGGCTACACCTTC.

The V call is TRBV6-1, the J call TRBJ2-3, with D possibly being TRBD1 (6 bases). This CDR3 region has 16 residues. Germline assignment: CDR1 MNHNS and CDR2 SASEGT. Trimming took 3 bases from V and 4 from J, leaving 17 bases between them. Here the CDR3 reads CASSDQGGSGADTQYF. CDR3 DNA sequence: TGTGCCAGCAGTGACCAAGGGGGAAGCGGTGCAGATACGCAGTATTTT.

The rearrangement links TRBV19 to TRBJ2-2; D perhaps matches TRBD1 (5 bases). The CDR3 sequence is 14 residues long. V lost 5 bases to trimming and J lost 4 bases, with 11 bases between them. Germline V gives CDR1 LNHDA, CDR2 SQIVND (reference sequence). The CDR3 loop reads CASSYETATGELFF. Written as DNA, the CDR3 is TGTGCCAGTAGTTATGAGACAGCCACCGGGGAGCTGTTTTTT.

The chain uses TRBV5-4 and TRBJ1-1, with D hard to call. The CDR3 totals 13 residues. V was trimmed by 6 bases and J by 5 bases, leaving 14 bases between them. In germline, CDR1 is SGHNT, CDR2 YYREEE (reference sequence). Written as DNA, the CDR3 is TGTGCCAGCAAAGACAATGGAGGGACTGAAGCTTTCTTT. Its translation: CASKDNGGTEAFF. Drawing the rest from reference TRBV5-4 and TRBJ1-1, the complete variable domain is ETGVTQSPTHLIKTRGQQVTLRCSSQSGHNTVSWYQQALGQGPQFIFQYYREEENGRGNFPPRFSGLQFPNYSSELNVNALELDDSALYLCASKDNGGTEAFFGQGTRLTVV.

The chain uses TRBV13 and TRBJ1-2; D might be TRBD1 (6 bases). With 5 bases removed from V and 7 bases from J, the gap between germline ends came to 11 bases. Germline V gene lookup returns CDR1 PRHDT and CDR2 FYEKMQ (reference sequence). The CDR3 has 12 residues. DNA for the CDR3: TGTGCCAGCAGCATCCGGACAGTTGGCTACACCTTC. Protein sequence: CASSIRTVGYTF. The full variable domain, rest sourced from reference TRBV13 and TRBJ1-2, is AAGVIQSPRHLIKEKRETATLKCYPIPRHDTVYWYQQGPGQDPQFLISFYEKMQSDKGSIPDRFSAQQFSDYHSELNMSSLELGDSALYFCASSIRTVGYTFGSGTRLTVV.

The rearrangement uses TRBV5-6 and TRBJ2-3, with TRBD1 as a possible D gene (6 bases). Germline-derived CDR1 and CDR2 are SGHDT and YYEEEE. The V end lost 4 bases, the J end lost 6 bases, and 15 bases lay between the germline ends. The CDR3 totals 14 residues. This CDR3 is CASSIPGGSDTQYF. CDR3 sequence (DNA): TGTGCCAGCAGCATCCCTGGGGGCAGCGATACGCAGTATTTT.